These 9 T cell receptor beta chains were sequenced from one sample in a study of cytomegalovirus exposure and HLA in healthy donors. Method: immunoSEQ multiplex PCR; TCRdb's copy keeps in-frame clones and lacks some. Here the sample spans roughly 100,000 clones, about 85% being singletons. Sequenced: PBMCs. These receptors originate from a man aged 18-30 years in good health and CMV-seropositive.

The V gene is TRBV27, the J gene TRBJ1-2, with D possibly being TRBD1 (5 bases). In germline, CDR1 is MNHEY, CDR2 SMNVEV (reference sequence). CDR3 length: 14 residues. The V and J ends lost 6 bases and 0 bases respectively, with 11 bases between them. The chain's CDR3 is CASSTRETNYGYTF. CDR3 bases: TGTGCCAGCAGCACCAGGGAAACTAACTATGGCTACACCTTC.

This chain connects TRBV6-1 to TRBJ2-7; TRBD1 is a possible D gene (5 bases). CDR3 length: 13 amino acids. Germline V gives CDR1 MNHNS, CDR2 SASEGT. V gave up 5 bases and J gave up 2 bases, with 10 bases separating them. CDR3 in DNA: TGTGCCAGCAGTTTGGGGCCTACCTACGAGCAGTACTTC. Its protein product is CASSLGPTYEQYF.

The chain carries TRBV6-1 and TRBJ2-3, with D possibly being TRBD1 (6 bases). The CDR3 has 13 residues. Germline V gene sequence: CDR1 MNHNS, CDR2 SASEGT. V was clipped by 7 bases and J by 3 bases, with 11 bases between them. CDR3 in DNA: TGTGCCAGCATAGTAACAGGGACAGATACGCAGTATTTT. It translates to CASIVTGTDTQYF.

This clone was detected a few times. V is TRBV2 and J is TRBJ1-2, with D tentatively TRBD1 (6 bases). This CDR3 has 11 amino acids. Germline CDR1 and CDR2: SNHLY and FYNNEI. With 4 bases removed from V and 7 bases from J, the gap between germline ends came to 7 bases. CDR3 coding DNA: TGTGCCAGCAGTGTAGGGGGTGGCTACACCTTC. Translating it yields CASSVGGGYTF. Based on the CDR3 plus reference TRBV2 and TRBJ1-2, the full variable domain is EPEVTQTPSHQVTQMGQEVILRCVPISNHLYFYWYRQILGQKVEFLVSFYNNEISEKSEIFDDQFSVERPDGSNFTLKIRSTKLEDSAMYFCASSVGGGYTFGSGTRLTVV.

The chain combines TRBV5-1 with TRBJ1-2, with 7 bases lining up with TRBD1. The CDR3 contains 16 residues. V was pared by 4 bases and J by 7 bases, with 16 bases of the junction left unmatched. The germline V gene encodes CDR1 SGHRS and CDR2 YFSETQ. DNA for the CDR3: TGCGCCAGCAGCCCCGGGACAGACTTCTTTGGTTTTGGCTACACCTTC. As protein: CASSPGTDFFGFGYTF.

Concerning this clone: In this CDR3 the conserved last residue, phenylalanine or tryptophan, is missing, so a read error is likely. The DNA is omitted, as the CDR3 cannot be located on it reliably, and the CDR3 follows TCRdb's listing. The rearrangement joins TRBV2 to TRBJ2-7; the listed D gene, TRBD1, was not tested against the DNA. The CDR3 is made up of 13 amino acids, end residues included. Germline V gives CDR1 SNHLY, CDR2 FYNNEI. CDR3: CASSEQGSSRFLL.

V usage is TRBV5-1 and J usage is TRBJ1-5, with 7 bases lining up with TRBD1. This CDR3 is built from 15 residues. The ends lost 5 bases at V and 1 base at J; junction bases unmatched: 6. Looked up from germline, CDR1 is SGHRS and CDR2 is YFSETQ. The CDR3 reads CASSPTGRSNQPQHF. The CDR3 region has the DNA TGCGCCAGCAGTCCGACAGGGAGGAGCAATCAGCCCCAGCATTTT.

The chain links TRBV5-1 to TRBJ2-2, with 9 bases aligning to TRBD1. Germline V gene data show CDR1 as SGHRS and CDR2 as YFSETQ. The CDR3 runs 16 residues. V lost 2 bases, J lost 4 bases, and 6 bases stayed unmatched. In DNA, the CDR3 is TGCGCCAGCAGCTTAGGACAGGGGATTTCCACCGGGGAGCTGTTTTTT. It translates to CASSLGQGISTGELFF.

V and J are TRBV5-4 and TRBJ2-7; possible D gene TRBD2, 6 bases. Trimming removed 4 bases at V and 5 bases at J, with 13 bases between. Germline assignment: CDR1 SGHNT and CDR2 YYREEE (reference sequence). This CDR3 is 13 amino acids long. CDR3 DNA: TGTGCCAGCAGCCCCGGGACTCCTAACGAGCAGTACTTC. It specifies CASSPGTPNEQYF.